These 2 T cell receptor beta chains were all obtained from the same sample, sequenced in a study of T cells in Graves' hyperthyroidism and ophthalmopathy. The CDR3 regions of TCR beta were amplified from RNA transcripts. The TCR CDR3 was amplified in a first-round RT-PCR using the HTBI primer set. TCRdb fed the multiplex PCR reads into MiXCR, producing one record per CDR3 protein. The sample contains approximately 380,000 distinct CDR3 sequences, about 19% of which appear only once. The material sequenced was blood. The receptor source for this set is a woman in her late teens or twenties with Graves' hyperthyroidism.

The J gene is TRBJ2-2, the V gene TRBV20-1; unclear D gene. The CDR3 sequence is 13 residues long. Trimming shortened V by 1 base and J by 4 bases, and 7 bases separated the two germline ends. Germline CDR1 reads DFQATT; CDR2 reads SNEGSKA (reference sequence). CDR3 bases: TGCAGTGCTAGAGGGAGTAGCACCGGGGAGCTGTTTTTT. Translated: CSARGSSTGELFF.

This clonotype showed up many times. The chain recombines TRBV11-2 with TRBJ2-5; D is uncertain. Germline V lookup: CDR1 SGHAT, CDR2 FQNNGV. Trimming took off 5 bases at V and 4 bases at J, with 5 bases between the two ends. The CDR3 consists of 11 residues. CDR3 in DNA: TGTGCCAGCAGCCCATTAGAGACCCAGTACTTC. Protein product: CASSPLETQYF.